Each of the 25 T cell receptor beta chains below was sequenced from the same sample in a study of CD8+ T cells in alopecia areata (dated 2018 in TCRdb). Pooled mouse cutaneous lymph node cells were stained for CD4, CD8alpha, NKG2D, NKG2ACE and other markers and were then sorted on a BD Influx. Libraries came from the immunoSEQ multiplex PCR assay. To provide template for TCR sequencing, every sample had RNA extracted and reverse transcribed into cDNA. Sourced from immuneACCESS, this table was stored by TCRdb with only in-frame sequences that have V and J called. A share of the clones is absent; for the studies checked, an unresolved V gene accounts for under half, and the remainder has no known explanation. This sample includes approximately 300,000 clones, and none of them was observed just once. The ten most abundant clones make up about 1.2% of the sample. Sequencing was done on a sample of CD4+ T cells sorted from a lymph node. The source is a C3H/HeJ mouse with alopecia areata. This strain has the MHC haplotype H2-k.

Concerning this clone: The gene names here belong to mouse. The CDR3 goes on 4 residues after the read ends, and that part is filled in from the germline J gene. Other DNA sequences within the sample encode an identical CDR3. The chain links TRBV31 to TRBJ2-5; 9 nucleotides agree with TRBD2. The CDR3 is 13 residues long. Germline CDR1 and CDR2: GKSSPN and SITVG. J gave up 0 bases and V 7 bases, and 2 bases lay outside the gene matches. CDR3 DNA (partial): TGTGCCTTGACTGGGGGAAACCAAGAC. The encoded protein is CALTGGNQD. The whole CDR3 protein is CALTGGNQDTQYF.

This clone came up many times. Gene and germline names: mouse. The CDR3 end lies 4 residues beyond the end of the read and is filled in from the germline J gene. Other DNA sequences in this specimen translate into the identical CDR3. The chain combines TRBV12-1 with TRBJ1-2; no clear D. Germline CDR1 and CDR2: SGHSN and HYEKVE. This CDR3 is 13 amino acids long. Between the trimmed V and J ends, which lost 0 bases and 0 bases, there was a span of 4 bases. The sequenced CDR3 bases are TGTGCCAGCTCTCTCCAGGCAAACTCC. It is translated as CASSLQANS. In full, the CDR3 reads CASSLQANSDYTF.

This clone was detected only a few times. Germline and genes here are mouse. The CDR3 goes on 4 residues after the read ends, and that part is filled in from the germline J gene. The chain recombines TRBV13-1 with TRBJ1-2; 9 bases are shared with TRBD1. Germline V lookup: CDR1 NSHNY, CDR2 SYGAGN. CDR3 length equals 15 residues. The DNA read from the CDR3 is TGTGCCAGCAGTGATGCTCGGACAGGGGCAGGC. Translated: CASSDARTGAG. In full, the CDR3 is CASSDARTGAGDYTF.

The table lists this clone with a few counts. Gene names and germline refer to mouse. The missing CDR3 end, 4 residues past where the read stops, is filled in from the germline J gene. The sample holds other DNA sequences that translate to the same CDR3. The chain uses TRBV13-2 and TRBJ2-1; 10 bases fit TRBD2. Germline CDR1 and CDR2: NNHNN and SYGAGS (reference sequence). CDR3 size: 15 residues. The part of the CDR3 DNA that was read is TGTGCCAGCGGTGATGCTGGGGGGGCGAGAGCT. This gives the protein CASGDAGGARA. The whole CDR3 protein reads CASGDAGGARAEQFF.

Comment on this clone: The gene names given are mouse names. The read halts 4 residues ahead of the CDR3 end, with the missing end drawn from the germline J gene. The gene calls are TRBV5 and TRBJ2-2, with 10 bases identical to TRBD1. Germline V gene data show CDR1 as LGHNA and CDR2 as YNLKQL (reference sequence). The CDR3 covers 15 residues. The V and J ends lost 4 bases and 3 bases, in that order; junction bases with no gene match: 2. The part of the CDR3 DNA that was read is TGTGCCAGCAGCCCGGGGACAGGGGACACCGGG. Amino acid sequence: CASSPGTGDTG. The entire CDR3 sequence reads CASSPGTGDTGQLYF.

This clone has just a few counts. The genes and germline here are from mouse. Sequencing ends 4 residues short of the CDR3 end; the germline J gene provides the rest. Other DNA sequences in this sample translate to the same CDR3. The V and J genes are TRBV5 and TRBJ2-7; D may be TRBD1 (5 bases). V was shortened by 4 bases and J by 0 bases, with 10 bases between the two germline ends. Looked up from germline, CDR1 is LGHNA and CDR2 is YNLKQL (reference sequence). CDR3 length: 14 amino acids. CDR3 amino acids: CASSPRQSSYEQYF. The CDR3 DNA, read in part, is TGTGCCAGCAGCCCCAGACAGAGCTCCTAT.

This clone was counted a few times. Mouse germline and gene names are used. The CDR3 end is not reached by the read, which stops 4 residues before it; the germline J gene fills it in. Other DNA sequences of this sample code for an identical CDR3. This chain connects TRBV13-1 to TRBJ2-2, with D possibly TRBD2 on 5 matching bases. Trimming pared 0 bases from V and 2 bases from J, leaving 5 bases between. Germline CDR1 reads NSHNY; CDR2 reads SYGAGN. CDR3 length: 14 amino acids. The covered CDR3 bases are TGTGCCAGCAGTGATGTGGGGAACACCGGG. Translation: CASSDVGNTG. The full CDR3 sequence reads CASSDVGNTGQLYF.

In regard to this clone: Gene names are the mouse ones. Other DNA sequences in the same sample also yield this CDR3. The CDR3 DNA, read in part, is TGTGCCAGCAGCCAAGTTGGGGGGGACACA. Amino acid sequence: CASSQVGGDT. The CDR3 in full is CASSQVGGDTEVFF. The V gene is TRBV5, the J gene TRBJ1-1, with D perhaps matching TRBD1 (5 bases). The read terminates 4 residues before the CDR3 end, so the remaining end is supplied by the germline J gene. The V and J ends lost 1 base and 3 bases respectively, with 9 bases between them. This CDR3 contains 14 residues. CDR1 is LGHNA, CDR2 YNLKQL, per germline (reference sequence).

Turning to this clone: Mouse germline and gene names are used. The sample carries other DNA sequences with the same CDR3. The sequenced CDR3 bases are TGCACCTGCAGTGCAGACGGGACAGCGAATTCGCCC. Translating it yields CTCSADGTANSP. The entire CDR3 reads CTCSADGTANSPLYF. The rearrangement uses TRBV1 and TRBJ1-6; TRBD1 matches at 7 bases. From the germline J gene comes the end of the CDR3, since the read stops 3 residues before it. TRBJ1-6 is noted as an ORF with a role that remains uncertain. The germline CDR1 and CDR2 sequences are NSQYPW and LRSPGD (reference sequence). The trim removed 0 bases at V and 7 bases at J, leaving 3 bases unmatched. This CDR3 contains 15 residues.

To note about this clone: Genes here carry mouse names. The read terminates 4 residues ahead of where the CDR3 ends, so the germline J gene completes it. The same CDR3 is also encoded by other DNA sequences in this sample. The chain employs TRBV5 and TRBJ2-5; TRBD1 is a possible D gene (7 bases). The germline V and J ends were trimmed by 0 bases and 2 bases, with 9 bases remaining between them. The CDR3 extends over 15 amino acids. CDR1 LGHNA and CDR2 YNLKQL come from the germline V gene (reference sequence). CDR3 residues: CASSQEGGGQDTQYF. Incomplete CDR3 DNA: TGTGCCAGCAGCCAAGAAGGGGGCGGCCAAGAC.

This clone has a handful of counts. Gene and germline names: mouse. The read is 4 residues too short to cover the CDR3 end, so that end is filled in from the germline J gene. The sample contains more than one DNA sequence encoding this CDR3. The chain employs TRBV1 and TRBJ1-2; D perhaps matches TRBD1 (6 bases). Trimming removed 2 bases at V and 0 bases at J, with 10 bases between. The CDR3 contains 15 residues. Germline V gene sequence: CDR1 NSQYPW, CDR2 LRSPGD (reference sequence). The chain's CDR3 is CTCSATGQANSDYTF. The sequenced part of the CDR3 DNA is TGCACCTGCAGTGCAACGGGACAAGCAAACTCC.

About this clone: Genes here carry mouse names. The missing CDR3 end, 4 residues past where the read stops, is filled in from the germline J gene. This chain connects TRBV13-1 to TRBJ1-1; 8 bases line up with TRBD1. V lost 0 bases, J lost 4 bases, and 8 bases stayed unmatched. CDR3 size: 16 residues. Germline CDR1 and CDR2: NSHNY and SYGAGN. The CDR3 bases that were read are TGTGCCAGCAGTGATGCCTTCCAGGGGGCGGTCACA. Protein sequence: CASSDAFQGAVT. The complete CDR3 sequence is CASSDAFQGAVTEVFF.

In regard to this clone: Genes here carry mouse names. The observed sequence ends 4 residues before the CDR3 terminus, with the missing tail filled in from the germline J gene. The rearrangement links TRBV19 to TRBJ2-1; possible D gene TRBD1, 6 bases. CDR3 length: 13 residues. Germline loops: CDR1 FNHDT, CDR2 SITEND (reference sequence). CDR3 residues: CATSQGGKAEQFF. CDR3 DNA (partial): TGTGCCACCTCACAGGGAGGGAAGGCT.

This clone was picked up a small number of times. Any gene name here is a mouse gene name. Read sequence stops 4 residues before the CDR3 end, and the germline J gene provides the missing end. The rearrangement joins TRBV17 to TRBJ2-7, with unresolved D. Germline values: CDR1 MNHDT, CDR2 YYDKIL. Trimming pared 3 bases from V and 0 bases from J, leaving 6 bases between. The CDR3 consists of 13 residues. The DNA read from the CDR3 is TGTGCTAGCAGTAGTACAGACTCCTAT. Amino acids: CASSSTDSY. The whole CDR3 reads CASSSTDSYEQYF.

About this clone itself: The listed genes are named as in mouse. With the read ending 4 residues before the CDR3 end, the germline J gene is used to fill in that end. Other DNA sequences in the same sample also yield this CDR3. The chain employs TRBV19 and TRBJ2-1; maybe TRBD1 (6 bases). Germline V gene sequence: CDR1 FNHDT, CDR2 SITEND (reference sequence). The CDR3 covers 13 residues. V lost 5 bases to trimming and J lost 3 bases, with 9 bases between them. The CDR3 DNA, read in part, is TGTGCCAGCAGACCGGACAGCTATGCT. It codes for CASRPDSYA. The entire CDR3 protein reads CASRPDSYAEQFF.

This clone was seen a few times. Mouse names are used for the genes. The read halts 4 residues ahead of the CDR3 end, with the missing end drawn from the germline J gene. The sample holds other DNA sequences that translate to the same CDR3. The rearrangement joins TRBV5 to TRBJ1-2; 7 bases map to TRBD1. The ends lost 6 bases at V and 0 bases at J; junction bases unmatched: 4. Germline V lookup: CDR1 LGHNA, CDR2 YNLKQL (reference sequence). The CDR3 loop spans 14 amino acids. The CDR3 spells CASSPGQANSDYTF. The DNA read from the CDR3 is TGTGCCAGCAGTCCCGGACAGGCAAACTCC.

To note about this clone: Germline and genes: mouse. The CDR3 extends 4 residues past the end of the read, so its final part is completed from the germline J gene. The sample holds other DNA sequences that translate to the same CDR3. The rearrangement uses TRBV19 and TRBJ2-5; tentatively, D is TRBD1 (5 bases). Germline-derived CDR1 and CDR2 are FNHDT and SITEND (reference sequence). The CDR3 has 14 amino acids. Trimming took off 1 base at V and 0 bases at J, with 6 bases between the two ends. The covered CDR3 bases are TGTGCCAGCAGTATACAGGGTAACCAAGAC. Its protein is CASSIQGNQD. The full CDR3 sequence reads CASSIQGNQDTQYF.

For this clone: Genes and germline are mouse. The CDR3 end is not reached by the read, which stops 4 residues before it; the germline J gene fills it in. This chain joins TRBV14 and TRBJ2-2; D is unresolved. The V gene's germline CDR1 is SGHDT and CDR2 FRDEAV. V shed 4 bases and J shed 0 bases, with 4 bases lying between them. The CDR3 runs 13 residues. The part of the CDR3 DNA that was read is TGTGCCAGCAGTCAGACAAACACCGGG. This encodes CASSQTNTG. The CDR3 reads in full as CASSQTNTGQLYF.

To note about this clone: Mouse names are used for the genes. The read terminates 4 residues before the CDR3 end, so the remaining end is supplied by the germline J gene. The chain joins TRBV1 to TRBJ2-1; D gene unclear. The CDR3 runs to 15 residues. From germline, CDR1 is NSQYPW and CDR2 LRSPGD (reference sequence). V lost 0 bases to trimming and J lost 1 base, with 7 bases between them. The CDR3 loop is CTCSADWSNYAEQFF. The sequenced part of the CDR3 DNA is TGCACCTGCAGTGCAGACTGGTCCAACTATGCT.

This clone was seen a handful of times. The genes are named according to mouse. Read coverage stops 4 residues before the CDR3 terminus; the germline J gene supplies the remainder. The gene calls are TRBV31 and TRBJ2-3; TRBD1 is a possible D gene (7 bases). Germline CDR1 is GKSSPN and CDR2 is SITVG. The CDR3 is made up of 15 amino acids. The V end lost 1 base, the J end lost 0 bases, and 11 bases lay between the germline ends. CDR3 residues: CAWSQGALSAETLYF. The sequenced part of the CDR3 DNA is TGTGCCTGGAGTCAGGGGGCTCTAAGTGCAGAA.

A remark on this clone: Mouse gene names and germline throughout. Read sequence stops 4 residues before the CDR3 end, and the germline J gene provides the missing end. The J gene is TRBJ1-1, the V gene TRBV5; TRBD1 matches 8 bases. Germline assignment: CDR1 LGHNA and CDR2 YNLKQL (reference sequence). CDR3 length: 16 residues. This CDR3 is CASSQDPGGARTEVFF. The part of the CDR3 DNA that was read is TGTGCCAGCAGCCAAGATCCAGGGGGCGCCCGGACA.

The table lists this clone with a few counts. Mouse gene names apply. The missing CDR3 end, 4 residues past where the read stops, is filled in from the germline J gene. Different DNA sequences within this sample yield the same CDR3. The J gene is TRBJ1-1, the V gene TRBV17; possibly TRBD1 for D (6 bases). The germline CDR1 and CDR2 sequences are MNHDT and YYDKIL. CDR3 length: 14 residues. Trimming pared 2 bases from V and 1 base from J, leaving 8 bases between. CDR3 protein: CASSRRGQNTEVFF. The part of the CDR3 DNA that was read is TGTGCTAGCAGTAGACGGGGACAAAACACA.

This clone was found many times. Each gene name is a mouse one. CDR3 amino acids: CTCSPRDRVSPLYF. The part of the CDR3 DNA that was read is TGCACCTGCAGTCCCCGGGACAGGGTTTCGCCC. This chain uses TRBV1 with TRBJ1-6; 9 nucleotides match TRBD1. The observed sequence ends 3 residues before the CDR3 terminus, with the missing tail filled in from the germline J gene. TRBJ1-6 has ORF status, its function being uncertain. This CDR3 is 14 amino acids long. V lost 5 bases and J lost 9; bases outside the gene matches: 5. Germline V lookup: CDR1 NSQYPW, CDR2 LRSPGD (reference sequence).

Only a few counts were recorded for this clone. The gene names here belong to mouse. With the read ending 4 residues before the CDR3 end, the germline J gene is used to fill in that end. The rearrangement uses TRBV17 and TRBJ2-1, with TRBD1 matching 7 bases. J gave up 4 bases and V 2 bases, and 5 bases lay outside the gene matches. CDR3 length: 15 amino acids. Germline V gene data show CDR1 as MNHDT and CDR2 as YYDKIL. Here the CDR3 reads CASSRNGTDYAEQFF. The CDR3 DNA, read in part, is TGTGCTAGCAGTAGAAACGGGACAGATTATGCT.

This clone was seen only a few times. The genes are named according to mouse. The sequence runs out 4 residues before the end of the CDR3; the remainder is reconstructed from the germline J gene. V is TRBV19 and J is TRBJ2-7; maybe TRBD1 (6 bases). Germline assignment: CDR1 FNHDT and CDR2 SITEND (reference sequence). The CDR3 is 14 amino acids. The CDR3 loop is CASSTPGQNYEQYF. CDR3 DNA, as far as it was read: TGTGCCAGCAGTACTCCGGGACAAAATTAT.